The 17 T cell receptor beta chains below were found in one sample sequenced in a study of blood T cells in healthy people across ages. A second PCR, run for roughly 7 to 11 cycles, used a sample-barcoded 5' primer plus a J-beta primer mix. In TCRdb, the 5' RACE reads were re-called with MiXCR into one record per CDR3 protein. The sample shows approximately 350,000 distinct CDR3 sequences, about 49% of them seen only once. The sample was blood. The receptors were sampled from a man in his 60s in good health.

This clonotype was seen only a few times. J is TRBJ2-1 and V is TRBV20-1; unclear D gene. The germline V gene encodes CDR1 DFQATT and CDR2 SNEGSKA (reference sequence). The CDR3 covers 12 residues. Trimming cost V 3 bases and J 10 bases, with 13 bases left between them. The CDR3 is CSARKSVGEQFF. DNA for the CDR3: TGCAGTGCTAGGAAGAGCGTTGGCGAGCAGTTCTTC.

DNA of the CDR3: TGTGCCAGCAGCTCTCCCCGTTTCCGGCAAGATGGCACCATATATTTT. Protein: CASSSPRFRQDGTIYF. The gene calls are TRBV7-2 and TRBJ1-3; no firm D call. Germline-derived CDR1 and CDR2 are SGHTA and FQGNSA. The CDR3 has 16 amino acids. V shed 4 bases and J shed 9 bases, with 22 bases lying between them.

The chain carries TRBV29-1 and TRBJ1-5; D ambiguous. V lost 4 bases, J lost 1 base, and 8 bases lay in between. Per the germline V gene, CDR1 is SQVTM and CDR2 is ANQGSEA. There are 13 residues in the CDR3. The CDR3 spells CSVGRESNQPQHF. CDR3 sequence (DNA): TGCAGCGTTGGTAGGGAGAGCAATCAGCCCCAGCATTTT.

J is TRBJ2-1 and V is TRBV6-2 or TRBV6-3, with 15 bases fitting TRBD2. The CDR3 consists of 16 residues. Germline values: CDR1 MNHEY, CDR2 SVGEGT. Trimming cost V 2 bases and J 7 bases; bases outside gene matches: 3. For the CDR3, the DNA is TGTGCCAGCAGTTACAGAGGACTAGCGGGAGGGAATGAGCAGTTCTTC. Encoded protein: CASSYRGLAGGNEQFF.

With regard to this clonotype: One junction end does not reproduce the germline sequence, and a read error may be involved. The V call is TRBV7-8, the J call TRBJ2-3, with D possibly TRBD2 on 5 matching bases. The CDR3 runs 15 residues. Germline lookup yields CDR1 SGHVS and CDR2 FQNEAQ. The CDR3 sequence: CAGSPRRRGTDTQYF. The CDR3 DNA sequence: TGTGCCGGCAGCCCAAGAAGGAGAGGGACAGATACGCAGTATTTT.

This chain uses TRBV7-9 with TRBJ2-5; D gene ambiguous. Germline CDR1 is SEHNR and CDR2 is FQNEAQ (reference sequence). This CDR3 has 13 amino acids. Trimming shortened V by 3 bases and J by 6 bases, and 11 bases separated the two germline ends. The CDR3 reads CASSLEVQKTQYF. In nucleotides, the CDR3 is TGTGCCAGCAGCTTGGAAGTACAGAAGACCCAGTACTTC.

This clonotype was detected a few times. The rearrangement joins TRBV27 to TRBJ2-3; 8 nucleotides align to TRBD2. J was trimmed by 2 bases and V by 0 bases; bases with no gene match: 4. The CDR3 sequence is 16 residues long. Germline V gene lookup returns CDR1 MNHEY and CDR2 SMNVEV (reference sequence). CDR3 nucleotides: TGTGCCAGCAGTTTATCAGGGACTAGGTACACAGATACGCAGTATTTT. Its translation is CASSLSGTRYTDTQYF.

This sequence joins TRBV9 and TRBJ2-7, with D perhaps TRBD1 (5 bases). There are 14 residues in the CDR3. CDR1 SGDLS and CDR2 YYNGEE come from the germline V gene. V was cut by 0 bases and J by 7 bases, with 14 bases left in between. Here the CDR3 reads CASSVGWGVREQYF. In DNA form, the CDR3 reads TGTGCCAGCAGCGTAGGATGGGGCGTCCGGGAGCAGTACTTC.

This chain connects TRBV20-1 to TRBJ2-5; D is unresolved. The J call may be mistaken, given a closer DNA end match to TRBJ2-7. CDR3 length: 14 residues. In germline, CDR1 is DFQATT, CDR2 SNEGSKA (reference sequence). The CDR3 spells CSATDPSSLSEQYF. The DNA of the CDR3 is TGCAGTGCAACAGACCCGTCCTCATTAAGCGAGCAGTACTTC.

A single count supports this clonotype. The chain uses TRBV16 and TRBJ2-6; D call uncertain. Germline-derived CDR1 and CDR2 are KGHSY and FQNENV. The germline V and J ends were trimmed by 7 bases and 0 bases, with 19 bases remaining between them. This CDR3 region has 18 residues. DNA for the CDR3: TGTGCCAGCATTTCCCGTCACATTGTCTCCTCTGGGGCCAACGTCCTGACTTTC. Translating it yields CASISRHIVSSGANVLTF.

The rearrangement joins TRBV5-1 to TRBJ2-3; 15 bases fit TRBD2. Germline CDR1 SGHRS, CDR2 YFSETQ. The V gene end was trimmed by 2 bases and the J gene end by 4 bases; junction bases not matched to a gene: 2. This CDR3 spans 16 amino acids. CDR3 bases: TGCGCCAGCAGCTTCGGGACTAGCGGGGGGCCAGATACGCAGTATTTT. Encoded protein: CASSFGTSGGPDTQYF.

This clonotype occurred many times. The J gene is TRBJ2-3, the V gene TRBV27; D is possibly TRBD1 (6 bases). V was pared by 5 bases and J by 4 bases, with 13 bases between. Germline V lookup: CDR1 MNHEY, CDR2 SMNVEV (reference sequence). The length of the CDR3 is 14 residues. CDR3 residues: CASSLRQASDTQYF. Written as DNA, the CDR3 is TGTGCCAGCAGTCTTAGACAGGCATCAGATACGCAGTATTTT.

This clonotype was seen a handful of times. CDR3 sequence reads: CASSRADRRSYGYTF. CDR3 DNA: TGTGCCAGCAGCCGGGCGGACAGGCGGAGCTATGGCTACACCTTC. The V and J genes are TRBV7-9 and TRBJ1-2; 7 bases match TRBD1. The V gene's germline CDR1 is SEHNR and CDR2 FQNEAQ (reference sequence). The CDR3 loop spans 15 amino acids. With 5 bases clipped from V and 4 bases from J, the junction kept 10 bases outside the gene matches.

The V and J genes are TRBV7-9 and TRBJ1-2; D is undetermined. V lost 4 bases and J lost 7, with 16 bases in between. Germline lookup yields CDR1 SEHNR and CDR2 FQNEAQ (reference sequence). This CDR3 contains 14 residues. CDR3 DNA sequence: TGTGCCAGCAGCTGGGGTGACGGGCCGGGTGGCTACACCTTC. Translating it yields CASSWGDGPGGYTF.

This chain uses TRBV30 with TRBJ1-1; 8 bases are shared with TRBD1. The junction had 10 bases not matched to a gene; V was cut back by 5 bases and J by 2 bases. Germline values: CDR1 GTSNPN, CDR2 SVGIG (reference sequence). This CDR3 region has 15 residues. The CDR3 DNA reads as TGTGCCTGGTCTGAGGGGGACAGGAGAAACACTGAAGCTTTCTTT. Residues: CAWSEGDRRNTEAFF.

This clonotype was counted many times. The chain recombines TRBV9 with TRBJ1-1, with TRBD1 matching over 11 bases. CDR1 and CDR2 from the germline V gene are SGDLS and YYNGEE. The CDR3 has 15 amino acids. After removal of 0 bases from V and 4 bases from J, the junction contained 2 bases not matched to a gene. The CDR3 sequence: CASSVAGTGGTEAFF. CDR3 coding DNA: TGTGCCAGCAGCGTAGCAGGGACAGGGGGCACTGAAGCTTTCTTT.

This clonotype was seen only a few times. CDR3 amino acids: CSVVPGANTEAFF. In nucleotides, the CDR3 is TGCAGCGTTGTCCCGGGGGCTAACACTGAAGCTTTCTTT. The V and J genes are TRBV29-1 and TRBJ1-1; D is perhaps TRBD1 (6 bases). This CDR3 is 13 amino acids long. V was cut by 4 bases and J by 2 bases, with 11 bases left in between. Germline loops: CDR1 SQVTM, CDR2 ANQGSEA.